A selection of T cell receptor beta chains follows, all from one sample in a study of T cells in Graves' hyperthyroidism and ophthalmopathy. TCRdb re-called the multiplex PCR reads with MiXCR, one entry per CDR3 protein. The sample consists of around 600,000 distinct CDR3 sequences, approximately 15% of them appearing once. Sequenced: blood. These receptors originate from a young woman with Graves' ophthalmopathy. Both conserved end residues are part of each CDR3. Fields, in order: J gene, V gene, CDR3 protein.

j_call: TRBJ2-7
v_call: TRBV27
cdr3_aa: CASSSWSGPYEQYF

j_call: TRBJ2-7
v_call: TRBV7-2
cdr3_aa: CASSPGGLASYEQYF

j_call: TRBJ2-5
v_call: TRBV20-1
cdr3_aa: CSARAEQGASETQYF

j_call: TRBJ2-2
v_call: TRBV6-5
cdr3_aa: CASSYGQPNTGELFF

j_call: TRBJ1-1
v_call: TRBV2
cdr3_aa: CASALLPMNTEAFF

j_call: TRBJ1-5
v_call: TRBV5-1
cdr3_aa: CASHAGPNQPQHF

j_call: TRBJ1-1
v_call: TRBV5-1
cdr3_aa: CASSLGRTGLEAFF

j_call: TRBJ2-3
v_call: TRBV2
cdr3_aa: CASSELGGGPYTDTQYF

j_call: TRBJ1-1
v_call: TRBV4-2
cdr3_aa: CASSLDGGLMNTEAFF

j_call: TRBJ2-7
v_call: TRBV6-1
cdr3_aa: CASSSLTGGRAYEQYF

j_call: TRBJ1-2
v_call: TRBV25-1
cdr3_aa: CASSEQVQGKSVYGYTF

j_call: TRBJ2-1
v_call: TRBV7-9
cdr3_aa: CASSLAGGIYNEQFF

j_call: TRBJ2-1
v_call: TRBV19
cdr3_aa: CASSISAGDGDNKQFF

j_call: TRBJ1-2
v_call: TRBV5-1
cdr3_aa: CASSLTTDLNYGYTF

j_call: TRBJ2-7
v_call: TRBV7-2
cdr3_aa: CASSARTSGMHEQYF

j_call: TRBJ2-7
v_call: TRBV3-1
cdr3_aa: CASSQGSGRRDRSYEQYF

j_call: TRBJ1-5
v_call: TRBV27
cdr3_aa: CASSGALNQPQHF

j_call: TRBJ2-3
v_call: TRBV6-1
cdr3_aa: CASSASGRGTDTQYF

j_call: TRBJ2-3
v_call: TRBV15
cdr3_aa: CATSRDLAGVLADTQYF

j_call: TRBJ2-7
v_call: TRBV30
cdr3_aa: CAWGQGGSYEQYF

j_call: TRBJ1-1
v_call: TRBV11-3
cdr3_aa: CASSLGRLTEAFF

j_call: TRBJ2-1
v_call: TRBV2
cdr3_aa: CASSEEAGGGYNEQFF

j_call: TRBJ2-5
v_call: TRBV9
cdr3_aa: CASSVGDRETQYF

j_call: TRBJ2-1
v_call: TRBV11-3
cdr3_aa: CASSSPSPTREQFF

j_call: TRBJ2-5
v_call: TRBV28
cdr3_aa: CASSGIPLGWGETQYF

j_call: TRBJ2-2
v_call: TRBV5-1
cdr3_aa: CASSLELRALYVGELFF

j_call: TRBJ2-1
v_call: TRBV11-2
cdr3_aa: CASSLSALDEQFF

j_call: TRBJ2-2
v_call: TRBV27
cdr3_aa: CASSHREGTGELFF

j_call: TRBJ2-1
v_call: TRBV11-3
cdr3_aa: CASSLDGGGGNNEQFF

j_call: TRBJ2-1
v_call: TRBV24-1
cdr3_aa: CATSFGFSGADNEQFF

j_call: TRBJ2-3
v_call: TRBV18
cdr3_aa: CASSRQGIRTDTQYF

j_call: TRBJ1-5
v_call: TRBV3-1
cdr3_aa: CASSQGAGVNQPQHF

j_call: TRBJ2-1
v_call: TRBV6-7
cdr3_aa: CASSLAKWDRPYNEQFF

j_call: TRBJ2-3
v_call: TRBV7-8
cdr3_aa: CASSLVWARLAGDTQYF

j_call: TRBJ2-4
v_call: TRBV29-1
cdr3_aa: CSAQGRDPRKNIQYF

j_call: TRBJ2-1
v_call: TRBV27
cdr3_aa: CASSLRGAYNEQFF

j_call: TRBJ1-1
v_call: TRBV30
cdr3_aa: CAWGGGGTEAFF

j_call: TRBJ1-1
v_call: TRBV7-3
cdr3_aa: CASSRQGMNTEAFF

j_call: TRBJ2-2
v_call: TRBV12-5
cdr3_aa: CASGLGPRGGELFF

j_call: TRBJ1-1
v_call: TRBV2
cdr3_aa: CASRETTGGETEAFF

j_call: TRBJ2-7
v_call: TRBV6-2/TRBV6-3
cdr3_aa: CASRALAGVFEQYF

j_call: TRBJ2-2
v_call: TRBV4-1
cdr3_aa: CASSWGTSGRRGTGELFF

j_call: TRBJ2-3
v_call: TRBV3-1
cdr3_aa: CASSLLEGTDTQYF

j_call: TRBJ2-5
v_call: TRBV7-3
cdr3_aa: CASSLSGTGGRETQYF

j_call: TRBJ2-1
v_call: TRBV20-1
cdr3_aa: CSARDPETGPFGEQFF

j_call: TRBJ2-2
v_call: TRBV6-6
cdr3_aa: CASSYERVDTGELFF

j_call: TRBJ2-7
v_call: TRBV13
cdr3_aa: CASTTLAGGSYEQYF

j_call: TRBJ1-5
v_call: TRBV28
cdr3_aa: CASSVWTEWGNQPQHF

j_call: TRBJ1-2
v_call: TRBV19
cdr3_aa: CASGQGGQTYYGYTF

j_call: TRBJ2-7
v_call: TRBV12-3/TRBV12-4
cdr3_aa: CASSLQETGNEQYF

j_call: TRBJ2-7
v_call: TRBV24-1
cdr3_aa: CATSAGAGISYEQYF

j_call: TRBJ2-7
v_call: TRBV5-5
cdr3_aa: CASRKRRTSPYEQYF